This T cell receptor (beta chain) comes out of a study of cytomegalovirus exposure and HLA in healthy donors. Study results and limitations: When analyzed later, a missense DCLRE1C variant was found to be linked to TCR beta V- and J-gene trimming. According to the study, approximately 150 TCR beta chains were cytomegalovirus-associated.

Use of 60 Vbeta and 13 Jbeta primers characterized the PCR. Method: immunoSEQ multiplex PCR; TCRdb's copy keeps in-frame clones and lacks some. The sample records fewer than 120,000 clones, 76% being singletons. When sampled, the donors appeared nominally healthy, though they likely had unrecorded immune exposures. Germline CDR1 reads MNHEY; CDR2 reads SVGAGI. This CDR3 has 15 amino acids. V was trimmed by 2 bases and J by 4 bases, leaving 13 bases between them. Concerning this clone itself: The antigen is not known.

This TCR was sampled from a man younger than 45 in good health and CMV-seropositive. The sequenced sample consisted of PBMCs. The chain recombines TRBV6-5 with TRBJ2-3, with D possibly being TRBD2 (7 bases). CDR3: CASSYGGASPDTQYF. As DNA, the CDR3 is TGTGCCAGCAGTTACGGGGGGGCTTCTCCAGATACGCAGTATTTT.